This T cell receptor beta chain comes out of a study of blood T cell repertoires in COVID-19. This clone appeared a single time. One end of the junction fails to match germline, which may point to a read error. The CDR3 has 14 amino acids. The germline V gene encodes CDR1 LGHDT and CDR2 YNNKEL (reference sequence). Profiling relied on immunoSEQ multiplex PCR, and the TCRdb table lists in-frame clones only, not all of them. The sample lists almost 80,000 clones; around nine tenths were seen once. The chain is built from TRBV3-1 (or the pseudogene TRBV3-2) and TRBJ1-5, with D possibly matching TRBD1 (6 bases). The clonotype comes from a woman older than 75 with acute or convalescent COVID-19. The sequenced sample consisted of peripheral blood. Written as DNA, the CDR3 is TGTGCCAGCAGCCAAACACAGGGCAACCAGCCCCAGCATTTT. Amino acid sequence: CASSQTQGNQPQHF.